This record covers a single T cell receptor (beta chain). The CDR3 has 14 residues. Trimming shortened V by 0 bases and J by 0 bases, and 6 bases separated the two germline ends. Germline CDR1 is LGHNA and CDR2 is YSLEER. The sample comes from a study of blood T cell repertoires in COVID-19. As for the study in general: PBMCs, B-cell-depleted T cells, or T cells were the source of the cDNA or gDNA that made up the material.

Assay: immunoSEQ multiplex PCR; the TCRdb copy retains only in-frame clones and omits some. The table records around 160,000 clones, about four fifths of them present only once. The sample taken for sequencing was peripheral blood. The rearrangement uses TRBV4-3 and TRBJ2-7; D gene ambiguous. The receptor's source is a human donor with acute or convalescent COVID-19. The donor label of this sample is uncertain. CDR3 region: CASSQERSSYEQYF. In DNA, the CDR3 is TGCGCCAGCAGCCAAGAACGGAGCTCCTACGAGCAGTACTTC.